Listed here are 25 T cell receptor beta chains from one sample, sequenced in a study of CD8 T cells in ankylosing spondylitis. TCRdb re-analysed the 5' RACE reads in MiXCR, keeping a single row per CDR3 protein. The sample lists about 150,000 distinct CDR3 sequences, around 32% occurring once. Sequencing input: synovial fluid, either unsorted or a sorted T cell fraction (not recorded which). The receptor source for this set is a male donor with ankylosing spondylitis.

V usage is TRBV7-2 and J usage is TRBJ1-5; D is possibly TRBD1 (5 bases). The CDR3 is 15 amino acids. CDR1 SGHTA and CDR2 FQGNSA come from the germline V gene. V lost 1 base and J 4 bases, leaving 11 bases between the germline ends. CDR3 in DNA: TGTGCCAGCAGCTTAGATCAGGGTGGGAATCAGCCCCAGCATTTT. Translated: CASSLDQGGNQPQHF.

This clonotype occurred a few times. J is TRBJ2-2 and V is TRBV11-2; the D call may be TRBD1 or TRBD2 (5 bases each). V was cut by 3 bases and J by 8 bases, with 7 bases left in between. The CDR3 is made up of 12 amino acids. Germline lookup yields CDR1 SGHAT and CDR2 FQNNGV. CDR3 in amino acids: CASSFGAGELFF. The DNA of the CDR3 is TGTGCCAGCAGCTTCGGGGCTGGGGAGCTGTTTTTT.

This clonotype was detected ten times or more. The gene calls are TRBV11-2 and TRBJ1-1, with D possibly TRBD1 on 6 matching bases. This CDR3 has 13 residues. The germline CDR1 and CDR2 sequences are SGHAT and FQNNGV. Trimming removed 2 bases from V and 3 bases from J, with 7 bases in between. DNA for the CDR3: TGTGCCAGCAGCTTACAGGGGTACACTGAAGCTTTCTTT. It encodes CASSLQGYTEAFF.

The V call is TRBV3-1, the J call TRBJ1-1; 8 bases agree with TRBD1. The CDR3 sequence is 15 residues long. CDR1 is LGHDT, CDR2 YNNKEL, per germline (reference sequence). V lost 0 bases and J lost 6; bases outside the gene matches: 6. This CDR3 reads CASSQDGRGRSEAFF. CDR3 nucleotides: TGTGCCAGCAGCCAAGATGGCAGGGGGCGTTCTGAAGCTTTCTTT.

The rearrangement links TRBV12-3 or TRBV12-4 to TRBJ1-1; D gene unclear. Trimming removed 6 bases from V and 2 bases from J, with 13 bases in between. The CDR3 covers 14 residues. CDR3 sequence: CASSFKQSNTEAFF. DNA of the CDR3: TGTGCCAGCAGCTTCAAACAGTCCAACACTGAAGCTTTCTTT.

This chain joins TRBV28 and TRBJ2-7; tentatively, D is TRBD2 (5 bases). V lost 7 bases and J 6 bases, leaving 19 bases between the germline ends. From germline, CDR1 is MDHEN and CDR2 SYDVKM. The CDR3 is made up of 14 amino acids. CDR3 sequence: CASTPSGKGPEQYF. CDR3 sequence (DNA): TGTGCCAGCACTCCCTCGGGGAAAGGGCCCGAGCAGTACTTC.

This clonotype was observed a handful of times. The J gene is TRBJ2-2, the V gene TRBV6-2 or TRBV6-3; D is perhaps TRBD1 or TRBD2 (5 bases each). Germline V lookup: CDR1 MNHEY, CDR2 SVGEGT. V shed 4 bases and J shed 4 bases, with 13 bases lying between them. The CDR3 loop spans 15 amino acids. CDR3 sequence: CASSSQKRGTGELFF. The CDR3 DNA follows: TGTGCCAGCAGTTCACAGAAGAGGGGCACCGGGGAGCTGTTTTTT.

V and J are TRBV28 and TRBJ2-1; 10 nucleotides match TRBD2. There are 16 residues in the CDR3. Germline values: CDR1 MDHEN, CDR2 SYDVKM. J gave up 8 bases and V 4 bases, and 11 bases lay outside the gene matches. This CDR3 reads CASSSPALAGEHEQFF. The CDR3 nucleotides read TGTGCCAGCAGTTCCCCTGCGCTAGCGGGAGAACATGAGCAGTTCTTC. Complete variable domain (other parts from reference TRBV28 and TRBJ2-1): DVKVTQSSRYLVKRTGEKVFLECVQDMDHENMFWYRQDPGLGLRLIYFSYDVKMKEKGDIPEGYSVSREKKERFSLILESASTNQTSMYLCASSSPALAGEHEQFFGPGTRLTVL.

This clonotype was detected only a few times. The CDR3: CASRRQGASNSPLHF. Written as DNA, the CDR3 is TGTGCCAGCCGACGACAGGGAGCTAGTAATTCACCCCTCCACTTT. The V gene is TRBV28, the J gene TRBJ1-6; TRBD1 aligns across 7 bases. CDR1 and CDR2 (germline): MDHEN, SYDVKM. The ends lost 8 bases at V and 6 bases at J; junction bases unmatched: 10. This CDR3 contains 15 residues.

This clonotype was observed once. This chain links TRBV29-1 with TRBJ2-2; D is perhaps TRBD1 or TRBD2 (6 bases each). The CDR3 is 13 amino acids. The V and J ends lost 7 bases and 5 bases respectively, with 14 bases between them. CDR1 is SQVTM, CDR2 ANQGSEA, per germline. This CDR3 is CSGGHRGTGELFF. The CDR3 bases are TGCAGCGGGGGACACCGGGGGACCGGGGAGCTGTTTTTT.

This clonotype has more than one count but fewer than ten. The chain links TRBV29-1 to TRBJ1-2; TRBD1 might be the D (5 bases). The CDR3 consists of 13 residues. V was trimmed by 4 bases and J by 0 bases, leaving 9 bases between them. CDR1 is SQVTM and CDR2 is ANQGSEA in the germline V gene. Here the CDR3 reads CSVGTRANYGYTF. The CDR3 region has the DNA TGCAGCGTTGGGACCAGGGCTAACTATGGCTACACCTTC.

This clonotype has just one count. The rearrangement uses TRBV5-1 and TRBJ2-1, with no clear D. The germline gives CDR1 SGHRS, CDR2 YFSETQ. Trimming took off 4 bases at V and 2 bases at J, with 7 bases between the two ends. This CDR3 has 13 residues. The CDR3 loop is CASSVQPYNEQFF. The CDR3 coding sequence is TGCGCCAGCAGCGTCCAGCCCTACAATGAGCAGTTCTTC.

CDR3 region: CASTGQGANGYTF. CDR3 in DNA: TGTGCCAGTACCGGCCAGGGGGCGAATGGCTACACCTTC. The chain links TRBV2 to TRBJ1-2, with TRBD1 identical over 8 bases. Germline-derived CDR1 and CDR2 are SNHLY and FYNNEI. The CDR3 has 13 amino acids. V lost 9 bases and J lost 6; bases outside the gene matches: 9.

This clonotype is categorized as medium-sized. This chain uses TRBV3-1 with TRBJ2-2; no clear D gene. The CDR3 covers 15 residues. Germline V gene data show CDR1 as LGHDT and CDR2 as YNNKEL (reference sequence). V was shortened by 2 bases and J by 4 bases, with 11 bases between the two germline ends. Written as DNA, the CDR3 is TGTGCCAGCAGCCAATTTTCCAGCTCCACCGGGGAGCTGTTTTTT. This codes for CASSQFSSSTGELFF.

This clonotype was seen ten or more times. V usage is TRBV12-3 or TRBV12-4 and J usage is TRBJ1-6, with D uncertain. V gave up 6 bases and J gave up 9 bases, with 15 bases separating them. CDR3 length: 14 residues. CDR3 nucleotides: TGTGCCAGCAGGGCAGATACGCCTTCTTCACCCCTCCACTTT. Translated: CASRADTPSSPLHF.

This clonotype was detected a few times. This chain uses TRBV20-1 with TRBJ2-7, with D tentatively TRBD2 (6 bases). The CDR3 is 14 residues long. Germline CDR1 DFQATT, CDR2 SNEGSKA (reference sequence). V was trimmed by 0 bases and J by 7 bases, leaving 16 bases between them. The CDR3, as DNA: TGCAGTGCTAGAGACGGGTTCACCGCGGGGGAGCAGTACTTC. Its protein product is CSARDGFTAGEQYF.

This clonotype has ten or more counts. The DNA of the CDR3 is TGTGCCAGCAGTTTTAAGTTGGGGTCGTCTGAACCAAGCGGGAGGGCCAAAGCAGATACGCAGTATTTT. This translates into CASSFKLGSSEPSGRAKADTQYF. The V gene is TRBV12-3 or TRBV12-4, the J gene TRBJ2-3; TRBD2 aligns across 10 bases. The CDR3 extends over 23 amino acids. With 3 bases clipped from V and 4 bases from J, the junction kept 28 bases outside the gene matches.

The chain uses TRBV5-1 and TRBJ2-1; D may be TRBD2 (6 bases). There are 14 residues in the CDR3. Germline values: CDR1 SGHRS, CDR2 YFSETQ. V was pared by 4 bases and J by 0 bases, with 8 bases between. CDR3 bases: TGCGCCAGCAGCCCGGGAGACTCCTACAATGAGCAGTTCTTC. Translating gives CASSPGDSYNEQFF.

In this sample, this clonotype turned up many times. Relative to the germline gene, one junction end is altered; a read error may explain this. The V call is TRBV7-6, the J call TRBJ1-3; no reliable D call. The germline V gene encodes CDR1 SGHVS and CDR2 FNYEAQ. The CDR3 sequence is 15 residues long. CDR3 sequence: CASGLGINSGNTIYF. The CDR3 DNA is TGTGCCAGCGGCTTGGGAATAAACTCTGGAAACACCATATATTTT.

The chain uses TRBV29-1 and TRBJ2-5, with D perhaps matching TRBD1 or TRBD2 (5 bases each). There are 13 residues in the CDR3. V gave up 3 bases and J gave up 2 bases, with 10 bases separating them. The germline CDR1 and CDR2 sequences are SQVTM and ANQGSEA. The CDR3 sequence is CSVEGEIQETQYF. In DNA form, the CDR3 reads TGCAGCGTTGAGGGGGAAATACAAGAGACCCAGTACTTC.

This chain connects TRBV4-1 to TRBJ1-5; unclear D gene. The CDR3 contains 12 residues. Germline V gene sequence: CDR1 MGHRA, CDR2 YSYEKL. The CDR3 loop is CYAGVSNQPQHF. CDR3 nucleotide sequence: TGCTATGCCGGGGTGAGCAATCAGCCCCAGCATTTT.

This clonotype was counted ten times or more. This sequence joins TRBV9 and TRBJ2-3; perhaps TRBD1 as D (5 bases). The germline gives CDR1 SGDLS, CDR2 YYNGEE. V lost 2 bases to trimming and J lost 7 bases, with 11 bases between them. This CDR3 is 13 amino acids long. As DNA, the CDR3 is TGTGCCAGCAGCGTCGATGGGGCCTATACGCAGTATTTT. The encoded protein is CASSVDGAYTQYF.

The CDR3 coding sequence is TGCAGTGCTAGAGTGAGGGTAGGGACCTCCGGGACACCAGATACGCAGTATTTT. Translation: CSARVRVGTSGTPDTQYF. V and J are TRBV20-1 and TRBJ2-3, with TRBD1 as a possible D gene (6 bases). V lost 1 base to trimming and J lost 4 bases, with 24 bases between them. This CDR3 spans 18 amino acids. CDR1 is DFQATT, CDR2 SNEGSKA, per germline (reference sequence).

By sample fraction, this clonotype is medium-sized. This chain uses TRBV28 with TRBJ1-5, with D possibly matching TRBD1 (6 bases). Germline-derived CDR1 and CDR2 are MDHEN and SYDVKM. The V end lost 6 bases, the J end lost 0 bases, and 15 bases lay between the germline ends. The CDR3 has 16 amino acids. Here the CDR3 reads CASSLTGLNSNQPQHF. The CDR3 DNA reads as TGTGCCAGCAGCCTTACAGGGTTGAATAGCAATCAGCCCCAGCATTTT.

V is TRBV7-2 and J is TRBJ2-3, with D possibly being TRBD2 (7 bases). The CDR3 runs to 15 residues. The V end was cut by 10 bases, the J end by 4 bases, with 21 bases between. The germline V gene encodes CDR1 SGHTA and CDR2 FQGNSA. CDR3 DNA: TGTGCCACCACCGCCCCGGGGGGCTGGGCAGATACGCAGTATTTT. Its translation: CATTAPGGWADTQYF.